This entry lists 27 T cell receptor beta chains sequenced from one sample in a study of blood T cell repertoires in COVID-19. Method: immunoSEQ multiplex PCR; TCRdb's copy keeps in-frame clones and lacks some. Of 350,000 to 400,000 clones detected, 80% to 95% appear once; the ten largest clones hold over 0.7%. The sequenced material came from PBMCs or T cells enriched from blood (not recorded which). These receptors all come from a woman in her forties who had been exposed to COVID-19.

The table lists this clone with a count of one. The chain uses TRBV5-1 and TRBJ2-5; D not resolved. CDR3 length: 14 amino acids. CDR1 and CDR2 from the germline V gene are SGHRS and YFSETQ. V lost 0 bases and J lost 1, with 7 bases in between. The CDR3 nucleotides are TGCGCCAGCAGCTTGGAACTTACCCAAGAGACCCAGTACTTC. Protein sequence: CASSLELTQETQYF.

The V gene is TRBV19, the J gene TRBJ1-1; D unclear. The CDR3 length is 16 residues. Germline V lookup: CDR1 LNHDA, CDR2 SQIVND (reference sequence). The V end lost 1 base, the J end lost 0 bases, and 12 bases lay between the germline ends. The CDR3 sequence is CASSIVGEGVNTEAFF. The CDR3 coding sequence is TGTGCCAGTAGTATAGTGGGTGAGGGAGTGAACACTGAAGCTTTCTTT.

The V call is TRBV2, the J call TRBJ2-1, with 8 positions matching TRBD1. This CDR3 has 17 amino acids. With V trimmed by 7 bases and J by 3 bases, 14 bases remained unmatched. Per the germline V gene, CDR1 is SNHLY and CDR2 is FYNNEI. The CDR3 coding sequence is TGTGCCAGCACCAGACAGGGGTCTTCCCGAGGCTACAATGAGCAGTTCTTC. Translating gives CASTRQGSSRGYNEQFF.

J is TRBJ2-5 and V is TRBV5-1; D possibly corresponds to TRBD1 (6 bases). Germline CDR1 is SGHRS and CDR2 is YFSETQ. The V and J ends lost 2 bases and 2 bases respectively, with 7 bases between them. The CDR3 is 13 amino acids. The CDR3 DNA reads TGCGCCAGCAGCTTCCAGGGGCAAGAGACCCAGTACTTC. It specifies CASSFQGQETQYF.

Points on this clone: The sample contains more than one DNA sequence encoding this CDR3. Here the CDR3 reads CASSSTGANTGELFF. As DNA, the CDR3 is TGTGCCAGCAGCTCGACAGGCGCGAACACCGGGGAGCTGTTTTTT. The rearrangement uses TRBV7-6 and TRBJ2-2, with D perhaps matching TRBD1 (6 bases). Germline-derived CDR1 and CDR2 are SGHVS and FNYEAQ. V was pared by 4 bases and J by 0 bases, with 9 bases between. CDR3 length: 15 residues.

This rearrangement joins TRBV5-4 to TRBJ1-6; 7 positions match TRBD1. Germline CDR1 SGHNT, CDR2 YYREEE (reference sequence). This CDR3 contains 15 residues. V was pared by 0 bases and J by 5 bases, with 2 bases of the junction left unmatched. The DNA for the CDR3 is TGTGCCAGCAGCTTGGGACAGGGAAATAATTCACCCCTCCACTTT. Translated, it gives CASSLGQGNNSPLHF.

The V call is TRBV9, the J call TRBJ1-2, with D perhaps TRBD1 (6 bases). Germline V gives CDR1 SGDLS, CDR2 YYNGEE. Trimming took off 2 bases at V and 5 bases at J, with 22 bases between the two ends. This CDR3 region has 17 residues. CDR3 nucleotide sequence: TGTGCCAGCAGCGTTTTAACAGGGAGGGGGACTTTATATGGCTACACCTTC. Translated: CASSVLTGRGTLYGYTF.

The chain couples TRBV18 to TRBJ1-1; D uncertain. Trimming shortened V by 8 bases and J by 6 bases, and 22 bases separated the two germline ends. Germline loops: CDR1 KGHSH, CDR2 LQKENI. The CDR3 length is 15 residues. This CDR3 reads CASTKEGRLWAEAFF. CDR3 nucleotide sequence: TGTGCCAGCACAAAAGAGGGTCGCCTTTGGGCTGAAGCTTTCTTT.

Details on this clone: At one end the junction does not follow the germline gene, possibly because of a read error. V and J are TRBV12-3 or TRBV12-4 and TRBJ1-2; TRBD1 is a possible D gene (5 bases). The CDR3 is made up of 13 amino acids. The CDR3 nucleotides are TGTGTCAGCGGTCGGGGACTCAGCTATGGCTACACCTTC. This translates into CVSGRGLSYGYTF.

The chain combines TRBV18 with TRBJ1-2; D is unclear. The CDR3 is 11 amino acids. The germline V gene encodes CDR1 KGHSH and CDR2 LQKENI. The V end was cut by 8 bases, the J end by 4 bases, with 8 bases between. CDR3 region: CASGDGYGYTF. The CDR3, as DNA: TGTGCCAGCGGAGACGGCTATGGCTACACCTTC.

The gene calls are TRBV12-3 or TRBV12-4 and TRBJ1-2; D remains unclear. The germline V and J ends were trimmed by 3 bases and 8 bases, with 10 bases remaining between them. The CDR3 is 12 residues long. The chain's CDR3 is CASSLSLSGYTF. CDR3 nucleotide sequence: TGTGCCAGCAGTTTGAGCTTATCGGGCTACACCTTC.

CDR3 in amino acids: CASSLRGAPNYEQYF. In DNA form, the CDR3 reads TGTGCCAGCAGTCTTCGGGGGGCGCCAAACTACGAGCAGTACTTC. This chain uses TRBV27 with TRBJ2-7, with D possibly matching TRBD2 (7 bases). There are 15 residues in the CDR3. Germline V gene lookup returns CDR1 MNHEY and CDR2 SMNVEV (reference sequence). V lost 5 bases and J lost 3, with 17 bases in between.

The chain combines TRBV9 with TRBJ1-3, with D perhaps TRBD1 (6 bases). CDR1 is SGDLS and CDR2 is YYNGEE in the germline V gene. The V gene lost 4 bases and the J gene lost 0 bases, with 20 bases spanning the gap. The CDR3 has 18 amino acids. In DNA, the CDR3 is TGTGCCAGCAGCCCCGGGGCAGGGGCCCTTGGCTCTGGAAACACCATATATTTT. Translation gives CASSPGAGALGSGNTIYF.

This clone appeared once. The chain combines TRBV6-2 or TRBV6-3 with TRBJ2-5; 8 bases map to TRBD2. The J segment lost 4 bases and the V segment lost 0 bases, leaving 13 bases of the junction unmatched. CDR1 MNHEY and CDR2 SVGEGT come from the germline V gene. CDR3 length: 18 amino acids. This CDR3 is CASSYSIAGPLGRETQYF. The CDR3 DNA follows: TGTGCCAGCAGTTACTCGATAGCGGGGCCACTAGGCAGAGAGACCCAGTACTTC.

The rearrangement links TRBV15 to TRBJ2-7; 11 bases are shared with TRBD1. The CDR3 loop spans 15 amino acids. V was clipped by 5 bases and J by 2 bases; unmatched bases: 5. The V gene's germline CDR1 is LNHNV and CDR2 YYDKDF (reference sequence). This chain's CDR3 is CATSHRDRGTYEQYF. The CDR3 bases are TGTGCCACCAGCCACCGGGACAGGGGGACCTACGAGCAGTACTTC.

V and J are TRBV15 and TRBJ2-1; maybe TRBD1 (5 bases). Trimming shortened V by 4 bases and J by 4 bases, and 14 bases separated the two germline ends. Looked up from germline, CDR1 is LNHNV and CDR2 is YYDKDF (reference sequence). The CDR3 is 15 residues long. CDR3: CATSTAREGYNEQFF. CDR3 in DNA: TGTGCCACCAGCACAGCCAGGGAAGGGTACAATGAGCAGTTCTTC.

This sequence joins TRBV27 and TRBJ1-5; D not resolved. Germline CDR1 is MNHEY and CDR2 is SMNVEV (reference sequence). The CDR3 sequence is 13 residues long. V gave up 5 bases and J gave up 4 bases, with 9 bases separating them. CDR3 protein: CASSRYDNQPQHF. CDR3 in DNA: TGTGCCAGCAGTCGCTATGATAATCAGCCCCAGCATTTT.

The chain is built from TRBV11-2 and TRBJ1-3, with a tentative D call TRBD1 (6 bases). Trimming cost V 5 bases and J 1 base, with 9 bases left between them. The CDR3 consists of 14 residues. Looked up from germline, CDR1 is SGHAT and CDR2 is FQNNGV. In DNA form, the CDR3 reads TGTGCCAGCAGCCAACAGGGATCTGGAAACACCATATATTTT. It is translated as CASSQQGSGNTIYF.

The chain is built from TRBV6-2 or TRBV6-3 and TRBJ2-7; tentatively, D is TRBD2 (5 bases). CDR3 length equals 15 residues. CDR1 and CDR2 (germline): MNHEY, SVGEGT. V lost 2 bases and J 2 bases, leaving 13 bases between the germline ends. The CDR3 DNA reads TGTGCCAGCAGTTACCTCAATCCGGGGACCTACGAGCAGTACTTC. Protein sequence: CASSYLNPGTYEQYF.

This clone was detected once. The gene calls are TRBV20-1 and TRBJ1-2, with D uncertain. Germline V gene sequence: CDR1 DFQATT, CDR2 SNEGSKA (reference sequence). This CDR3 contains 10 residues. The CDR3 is CSPGEAGYTF. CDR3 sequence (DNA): TGCTCCCCCGGGGAGGCTGGCTACACCTTC.

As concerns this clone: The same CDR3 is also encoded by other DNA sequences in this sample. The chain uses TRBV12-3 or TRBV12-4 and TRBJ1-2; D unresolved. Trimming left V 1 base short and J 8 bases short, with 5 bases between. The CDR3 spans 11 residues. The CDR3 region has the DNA TGTGCCAGCAGTTTAGGACAAGGCTACACCTTC. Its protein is CASSLGQGYTF.

The CDR3 is CAWGSGSSYNEQFF. CDR3 in DNA: TGTGCCTGGGGTAGCGGGAGCTCCTACAATGAGCAGTTCTTC. This chain uses TRBV30 with TRBJ2-1; 9 nucleotides agree with TRBD2. This CDR3 region has 14 residues. Trimming removed 5 bases from V and 0 bases from J; junction bases left unmatched: 2. Germline V gene sequence: CDR1 GTSNPN, CDR2 SVGIG (reference sequence).

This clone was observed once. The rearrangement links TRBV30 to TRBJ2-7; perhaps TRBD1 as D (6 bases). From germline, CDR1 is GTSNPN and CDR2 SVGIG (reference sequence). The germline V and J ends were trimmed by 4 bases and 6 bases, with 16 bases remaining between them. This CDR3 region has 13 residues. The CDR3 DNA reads TGTGCCTGGACGGGAAACAGGGCGAGCGAGCAGTACTTC. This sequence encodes CAWTGNRASEQYF.

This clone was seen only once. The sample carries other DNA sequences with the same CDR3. DNA of the CDR3: TGTGCCAGCTCACCCGGGTTACAAGAGACCCAGTACTTC. This gives the protein CASSPGLQETQYF. This rearrangement joins TRBV18 to TRBJ2-5; no clear D. Germline-derived CDR1 and CDR2 are KGHSH and LQKENI. This CDR3 comprises 13 residues. Trimming stripped 3 bases from V and 2 bases from J, with 7 bases between. The variable domain in full, with the rest retrieved from reference TRBV18 and TRBJ2-5, is NAGVMQNPRHLVRRRGQEARLRCSPMKGHSHVYWYRQLPEEGLKFMVYLQKENIIDESGMPKERFSAEFPKEGPSILRIQQVVRGDSAAYFCASSPGLQETQYFGPGTRLLVL.

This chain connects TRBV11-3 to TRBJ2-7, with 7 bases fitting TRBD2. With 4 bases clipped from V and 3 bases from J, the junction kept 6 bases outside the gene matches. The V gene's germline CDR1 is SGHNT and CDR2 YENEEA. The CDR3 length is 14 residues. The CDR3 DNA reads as TGTGCCAGCAGCTATCCGACTAGCAACTACGAGCAGTACTTC. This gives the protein CASSYPTSNYEQYF.

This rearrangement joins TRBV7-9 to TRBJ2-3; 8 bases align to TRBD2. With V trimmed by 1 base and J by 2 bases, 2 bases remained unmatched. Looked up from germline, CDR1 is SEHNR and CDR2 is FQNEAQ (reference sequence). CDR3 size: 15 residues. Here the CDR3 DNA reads TGTGCCAGCAGCTTAGGGCGGGGGGTCACAGATACGCAGTATTTT. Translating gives CASSLGRGVTDTQYF.

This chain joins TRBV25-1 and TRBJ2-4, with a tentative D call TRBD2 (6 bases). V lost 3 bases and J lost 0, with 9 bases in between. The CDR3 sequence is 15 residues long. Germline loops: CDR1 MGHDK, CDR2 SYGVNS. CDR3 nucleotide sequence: TGTGCCAGCAGTGATAGCGGACTAGCCAAAAACATTCAGTACTTC. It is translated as CASSDSGLAKNIQYF.